This T cell receptor beta chain was sequenced for a study of vaccination and CD4 T cells after COVID-19. Study-wide background: Convalescent individuals numbered four females and six males, two being Hispanic. Overlapping spike peptides of SARS-CoV-2, HCoV-NL63, HCoV-OC43 and HCoV-229E stimulated the cells.

Noted treatment: approximately 9-day PBMC culture with coronavirus spike peptide pools or control peptides (ViraFEST assay). ViraFEST relied on peptide pools to expand antigen-specific T cells; the TCRs were sequenced afterward. With respect to this clonotype: Its specificity is unknown.

The V end lost 4 bases, the J end lost 4 bases, and 17 bases lay between the germline ends. CDR1 is SGHRS, CDR2 YFSETQ, per germline. This CDR3 has 15 residues. Cultured CD4+ T-cell DNA underwent Oncomine TCR Beta short-read sequencing. Cultured CD4+ T cells yielded the extracted genomic DNA. TCRdb passed the PCR reads through MiXCR, listing each CDR3 protein once. The table shows around 13,000 distinct CDR3 sequences, with 25% to 35% occurring only once. This sequence was found in a human donor who had recovered from COVID-19. This chain joins TRBV5-1 and TRBJ1-2, with no clear D. Sequences were derived from CD4+ T cells from blood, cultured in vitro, sampled after SARS-CoV-2 vaccination. The CDR3 region has the DNA TGCGCCAGCAGCCCGACGACTGAGACCTCCTATGGCTACACCTTC. Protein product: CASSPTTETSYGYTF.